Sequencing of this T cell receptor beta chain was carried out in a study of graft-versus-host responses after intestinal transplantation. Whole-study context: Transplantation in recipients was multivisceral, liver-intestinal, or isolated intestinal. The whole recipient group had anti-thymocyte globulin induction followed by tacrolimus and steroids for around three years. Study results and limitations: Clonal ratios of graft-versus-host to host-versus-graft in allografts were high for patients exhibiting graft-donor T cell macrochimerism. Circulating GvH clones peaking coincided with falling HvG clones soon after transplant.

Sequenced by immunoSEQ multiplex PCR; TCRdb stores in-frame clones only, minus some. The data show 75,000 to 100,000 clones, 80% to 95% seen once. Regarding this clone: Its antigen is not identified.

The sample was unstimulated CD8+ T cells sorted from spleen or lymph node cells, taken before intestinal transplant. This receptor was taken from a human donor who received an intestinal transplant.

This CDR3 is CASSDRGTQFNYGYTF. The CDR3 bases are TGCGCCAGCAGTGACAGGGGTACCCAATTTAACTATGGCTACACCTTC. This chain links TRBV10-2 with TRBJ1-2; weak D call: TRBD1 (6 bases). This CDR3 is built from 16 residues. The germline V gene encodes CDR1 WSHSY and CDR2 SAAADI. The germline V and J ends were trimmed by 3 bases and 1 base, with 15 bases remaining between them.